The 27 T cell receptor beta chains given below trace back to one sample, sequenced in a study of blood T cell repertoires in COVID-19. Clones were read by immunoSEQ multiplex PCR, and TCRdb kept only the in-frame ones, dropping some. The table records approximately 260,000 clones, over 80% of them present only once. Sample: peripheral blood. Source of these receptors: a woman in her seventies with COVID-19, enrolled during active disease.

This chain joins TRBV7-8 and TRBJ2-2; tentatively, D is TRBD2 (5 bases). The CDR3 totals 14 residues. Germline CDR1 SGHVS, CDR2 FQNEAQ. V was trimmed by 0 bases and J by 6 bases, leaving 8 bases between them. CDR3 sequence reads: CASSLAEAAGELFF. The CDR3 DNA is TGTGCCAGCAGCTTAGCGGAGGCCGCCGGGGAGCTGTTTTTT.

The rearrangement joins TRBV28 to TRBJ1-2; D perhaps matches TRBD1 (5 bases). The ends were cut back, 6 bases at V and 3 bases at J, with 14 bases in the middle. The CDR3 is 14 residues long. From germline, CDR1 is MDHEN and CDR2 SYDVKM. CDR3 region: CASRPKDTYYGYTF. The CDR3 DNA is TGTGCCAGCAGACCGAAGGACACTTACTATGGCTACACCTTC.

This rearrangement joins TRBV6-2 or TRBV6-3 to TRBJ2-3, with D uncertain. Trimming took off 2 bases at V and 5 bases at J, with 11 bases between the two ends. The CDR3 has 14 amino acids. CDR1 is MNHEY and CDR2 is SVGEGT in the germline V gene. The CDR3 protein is CASSYRQHGDTQYF. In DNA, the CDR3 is TGTGCCAGCAGTTACAGACAACACGGAGATACGCAGTATTTT.

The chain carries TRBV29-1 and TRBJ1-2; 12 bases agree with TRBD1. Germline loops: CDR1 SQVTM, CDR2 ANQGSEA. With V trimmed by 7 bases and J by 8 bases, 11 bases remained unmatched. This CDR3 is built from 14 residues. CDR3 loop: CSAAGLGTGGGYTF. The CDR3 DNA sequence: TGCAGCGCAGCAGGACTCGGGACAGGGGGCGGCTACACCTTC. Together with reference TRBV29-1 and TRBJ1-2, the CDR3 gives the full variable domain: SAVISQKPSRDICQRGTSLTIQCQVDSQVTMMFWYRQQPGQSLTLIATANQGSEATYESGFVIDKFPISRPNLTFSTLTVSNMSPEDSSIYLCSAAGLGTGGGYTFGSGTRLTVV.

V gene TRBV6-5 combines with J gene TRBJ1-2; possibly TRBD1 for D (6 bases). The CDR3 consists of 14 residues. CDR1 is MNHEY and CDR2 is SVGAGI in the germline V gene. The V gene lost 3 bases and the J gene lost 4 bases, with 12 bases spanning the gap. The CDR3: CASSYRDTSYGYTF. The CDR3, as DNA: TGTGCCAGCAGTTATCGGGACACCAGCTATGGCTACACCTTC.

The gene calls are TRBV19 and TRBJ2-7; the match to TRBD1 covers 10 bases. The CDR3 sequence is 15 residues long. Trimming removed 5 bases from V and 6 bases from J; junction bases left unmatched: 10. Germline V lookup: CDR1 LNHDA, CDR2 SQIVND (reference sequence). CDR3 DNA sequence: TGTGCCAGTAGTGACCCGGGACAGGGGCTCATCGAGCAGTACTTC. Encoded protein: CASSDPGQGLIEQYF.

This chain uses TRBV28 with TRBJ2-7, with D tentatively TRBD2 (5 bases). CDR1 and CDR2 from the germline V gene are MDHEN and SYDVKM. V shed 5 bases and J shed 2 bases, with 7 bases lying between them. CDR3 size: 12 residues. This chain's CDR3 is CASSHGTYEQYF. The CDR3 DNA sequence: TGTGCCAGCAGTCACGGGACCTACGAGCAGTACTTC.

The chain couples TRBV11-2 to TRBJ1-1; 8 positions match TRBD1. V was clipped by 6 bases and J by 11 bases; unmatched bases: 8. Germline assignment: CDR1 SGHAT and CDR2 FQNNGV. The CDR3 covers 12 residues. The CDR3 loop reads CASRLSTGGAFF. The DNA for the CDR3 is TGTGCCAGCAGATTAAGCACAGGGGGGGCTTTCTTT.

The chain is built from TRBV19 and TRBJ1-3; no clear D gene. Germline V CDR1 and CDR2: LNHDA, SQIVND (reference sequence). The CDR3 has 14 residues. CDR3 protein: CAAQRTSSGNTIYF. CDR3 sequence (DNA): TGTGCTGCACAAAGAACAAGCTCTGGAAACACCATATATTTT. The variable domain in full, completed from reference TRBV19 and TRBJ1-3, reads DGGITQSPKYLFRKEGQNVTLSCEQNLNHDAMYWYRQDPGQGLRLIYYSQIVNDFQKGDIAEGYSVSREKKESFPLTVTSAQKNPTAFYLCAAQRTSSGNTIYFGEGSWLTVV.

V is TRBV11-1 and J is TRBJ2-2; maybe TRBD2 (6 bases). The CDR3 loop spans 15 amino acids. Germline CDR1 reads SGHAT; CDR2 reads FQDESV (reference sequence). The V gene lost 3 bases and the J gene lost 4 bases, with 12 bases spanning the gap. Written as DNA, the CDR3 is TGTGCCAGCAGCTTGGCGCAGGGAGGCACCGGGGAGCTGTTTTTT. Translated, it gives CASSLAQGGTGELFF.

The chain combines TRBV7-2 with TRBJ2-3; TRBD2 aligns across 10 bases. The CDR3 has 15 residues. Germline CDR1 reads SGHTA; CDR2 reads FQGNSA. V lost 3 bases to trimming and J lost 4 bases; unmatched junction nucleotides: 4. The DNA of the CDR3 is TGTGCCAGCAGCTTTCGGACTAGCGGCCCAGATACGCAGTATTTT. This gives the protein CASSFRTSGPDTQYF.

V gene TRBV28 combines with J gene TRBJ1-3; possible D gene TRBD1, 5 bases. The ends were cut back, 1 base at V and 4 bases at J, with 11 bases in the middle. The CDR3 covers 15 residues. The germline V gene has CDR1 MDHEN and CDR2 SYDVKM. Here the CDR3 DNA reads TGTGCCAGCAGTTTATTGCGGACATCAGGAAACACCATATATTTT. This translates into CASSLLRTSGNTIYF.

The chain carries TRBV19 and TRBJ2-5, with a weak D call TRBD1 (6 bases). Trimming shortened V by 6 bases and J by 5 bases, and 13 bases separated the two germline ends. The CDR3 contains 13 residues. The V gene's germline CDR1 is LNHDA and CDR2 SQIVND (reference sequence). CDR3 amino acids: CASSGTGWETQYF. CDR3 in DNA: TGTGCCAGTAGCGGAACAGGGTGGGAGACCCAGTACTTC.

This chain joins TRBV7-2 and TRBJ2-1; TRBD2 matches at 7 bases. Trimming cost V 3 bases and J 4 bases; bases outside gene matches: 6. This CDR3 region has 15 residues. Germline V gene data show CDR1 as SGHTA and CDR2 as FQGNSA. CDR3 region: CASSLSGIGYNEQFF. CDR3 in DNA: TGTGCCAGCAGCTTGAGCGGGATCGGATACAATGAGCAGTTCTTC.

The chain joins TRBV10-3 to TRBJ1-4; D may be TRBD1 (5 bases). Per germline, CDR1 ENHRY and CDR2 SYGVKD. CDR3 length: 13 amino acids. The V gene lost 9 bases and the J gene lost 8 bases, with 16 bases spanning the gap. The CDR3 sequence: CAISKTEKEKLFF. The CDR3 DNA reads TGTGCCATATCTAAGACAGAAAAAGAAAAACTGTTTTTT.

CDR3 sequence: CASSLMGHRETQYF. The DNA for the CDR3 is TGTGCCAGCAGTTTAATGGGGCATCGGGAGACCCAGTACTTC. The chain links TRBV27 to TRBJ2-5; a possible D gene is TRBD1 (5 bases). The V and J ends lost 2 bases and 5 bases respectively, with 12 bases between them. CDR1 is MNHEY, CDR2 SMNVEV, per germline (reference sequence). This CDR3 region has 14 residues.

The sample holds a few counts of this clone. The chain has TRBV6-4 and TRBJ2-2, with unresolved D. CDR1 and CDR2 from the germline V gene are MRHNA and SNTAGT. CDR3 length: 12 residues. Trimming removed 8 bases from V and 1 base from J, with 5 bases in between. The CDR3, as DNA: TGTGCCAGCCAGGAGAACACCGGGGAGCTGTTTTTT. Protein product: CASQENTGELFF.

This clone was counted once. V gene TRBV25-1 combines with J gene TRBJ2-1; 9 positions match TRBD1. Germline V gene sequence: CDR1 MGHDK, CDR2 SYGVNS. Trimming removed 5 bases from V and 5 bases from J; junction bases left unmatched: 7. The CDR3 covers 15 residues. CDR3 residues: CASSLQGAMDNEQFF. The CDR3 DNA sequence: TGTGCCAGCAGTCTACAGGGGGCAATGGACAATGAGCAGTTCTTC.

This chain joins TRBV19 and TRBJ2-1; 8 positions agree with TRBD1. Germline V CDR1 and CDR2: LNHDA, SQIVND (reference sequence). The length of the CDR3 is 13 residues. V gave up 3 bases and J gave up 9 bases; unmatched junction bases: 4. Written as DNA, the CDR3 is TGTGCCAGTAGTATGACAGGGGCCGGTGAGCAGTTCTTC. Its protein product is CASSMTGAGEQFF.

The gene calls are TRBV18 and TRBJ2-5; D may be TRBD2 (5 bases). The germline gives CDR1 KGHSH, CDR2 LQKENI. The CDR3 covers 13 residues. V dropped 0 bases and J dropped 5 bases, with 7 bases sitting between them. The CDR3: CASSPPPGETQYF. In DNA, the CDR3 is TGTGCCAGCTCACCACCCCCGGGGGAGACCCAGTACTTC.

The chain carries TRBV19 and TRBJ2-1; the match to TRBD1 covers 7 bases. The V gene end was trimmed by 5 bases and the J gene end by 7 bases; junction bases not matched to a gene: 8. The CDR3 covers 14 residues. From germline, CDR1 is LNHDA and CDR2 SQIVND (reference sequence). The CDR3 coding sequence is TGTGCCAGTAGTTCAACAGGGGTAGGGAATGAGCAGTTCTTC. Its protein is CASSSTGVGNEQFF.

CDR3 in DNA: TGTGCCAGCAGCACGCTGGCCTTTTCGGGGGGGCAGTACTTC. It is translated as CASSTLAFSGGQYF. The chain links TRBV11-2 to TRBJ2-7, with 7 positions matching TRBD2. The CDR3 has 14 amino acids. Germline V gives CDR1 SGHAT, CDR2 FQNNGV. J gave up 9 bases and V 5 bases, and 13 bases lay outside the gene matches.

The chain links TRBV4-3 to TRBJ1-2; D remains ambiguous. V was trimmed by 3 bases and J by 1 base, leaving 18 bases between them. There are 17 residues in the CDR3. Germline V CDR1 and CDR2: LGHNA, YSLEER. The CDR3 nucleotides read TGCGCCAGCAGCCAGACTCCACCTCCCCGGCTTAACTATGGCTACACCTTC. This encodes CASSQTPPPRLNYGYTF.

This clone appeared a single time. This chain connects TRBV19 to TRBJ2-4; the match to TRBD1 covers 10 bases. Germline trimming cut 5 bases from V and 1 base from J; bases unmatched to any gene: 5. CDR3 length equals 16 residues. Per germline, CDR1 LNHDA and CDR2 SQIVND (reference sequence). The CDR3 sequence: CASSPRTGGAKNIQYF. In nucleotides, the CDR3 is TGTGCCAGTAGTCCAAGGACAGGGGGTGCCAAAAACATTCAGTACTTC.

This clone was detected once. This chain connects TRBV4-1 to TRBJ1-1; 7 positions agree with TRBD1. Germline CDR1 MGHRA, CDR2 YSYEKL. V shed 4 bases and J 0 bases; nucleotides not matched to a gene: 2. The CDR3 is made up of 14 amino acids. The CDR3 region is CASSPDRVNTEAFF. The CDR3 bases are TGCGCCAGCAGCCCTGACAGGGTGAACACTGAAGCTTTCTTT.

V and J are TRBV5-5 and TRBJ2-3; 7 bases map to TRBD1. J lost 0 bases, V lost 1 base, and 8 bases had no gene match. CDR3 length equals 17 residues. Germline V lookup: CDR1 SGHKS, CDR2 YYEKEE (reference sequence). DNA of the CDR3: TGTGCCAGCAGCTTGAGGCCGACAGGGTCCAGCACAGATACGCAGTATTTT. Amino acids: CASSLRPTGSSTDTQYF.

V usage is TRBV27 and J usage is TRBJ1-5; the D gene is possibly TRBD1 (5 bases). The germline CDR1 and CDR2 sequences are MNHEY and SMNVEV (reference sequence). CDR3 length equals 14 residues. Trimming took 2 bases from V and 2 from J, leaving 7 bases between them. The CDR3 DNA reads TGTGCCAGCAGTTTAGACAGACGCAATCAGCCCCAGCATTTT. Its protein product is CASSLDRRNQPQHF.